This is a list of T cell receptor beta chains from one sample in a study of T cell repertoires in cytomegalovirus infection. For these TCRs, the target antigens are not known. TCRdb called the reads again in MiXCR, with one record for every CDR3 protein. This sample has hundreds of thousands of distinct CDR3 sequences, with roughly 31% found just once. The sequences come from cultured CD8+ T cells from PBMCs, collected from culture after CMV antigen stimulation. The receptors derive from a human donor in good health (CMV status not recorded). Some clones in this sample may be carry-over from other donors' samples. CDR3s include the opening cysteine and the closing phenylalanine or tryptophan. A D gene is named only where the DNA matches it firmly. Rows give clone size only sometimes, using once, few, many, or a class for an expanded clone.

clone_size,j_call,v_call,d_call,cdr3_aa,cdr3_nt
many,TRBJ1-4,TRBV6-1,-,CASSFDRKAEKLFF,TGTGCCAGCAGTTTCGACAGGAAGGCTGAAAAACTGTTTTTT
-,TRBJ2-7,TRBV6-1,TRBD1,CASTTGAYYEQYF,TGTGCCAGCACCACAGGGGCTTACTACGAGCAGTACTTC
few,TRBJ1-1,TRBV12-3/TRBV12-4,TRBD1,CASTAGGGRDTEAFF,TGTGCCAGCACCGCAGGGGGGGGGCGGGACACTGAAGCTTTCTTT
-,TRBJ2-7,TRBV14,-,CASSQETGYEQYF,TGTGCCAGCAGCCAAGAGACGGGGTACGAGCAGTACTTC
-,TRBJ2-1,TRBV27,TRBD2,CASGPSGPYNEQFF,TGTGCCAGCGGCCCTAGCGGACCCTACAATGAGCAGTTCTTC
-,TRBJ2-1,TRBV7-9,TRBD2,CASSLQRGIVDEQFF,TGTGCCAGCAGCTTACAGCGGGGGATAGTGGATGAGCAGTTCTTC
many,TRBJ1-6,TRBV6-1,-,CASRSRVNSPLHF,TGTGCCAGCAGGAGCAGGGTCAATTCACCCCTCCACTTT
-,TRBJ1-1,TRBV27,-,CASSSRLGMDTEAFF,TGTGCCAGCAGTTCACGGCTGGGGATGGACACTGAAGCTTTCTTT
-,TRBJ2-1,TRBV29-1,-,CSVESSLAARGNEQFF,TGCAGCGTTGAGAGTAGTTTAGCGGCAAGAGGGAATGAGCAGTTCTTC
few,TRBJ1-5,TRBV12-3/TRBV12-4,-,CASSLWREEDQPQHF,TGTGCCAGCAGTTTATGGCGGGAGGAGGATCAGCCCCAGCATTTT
many,TRBJ1-5,TRBV7-8,TRBD1,CASSSRQGNDQPQHF,TGTGCCAGCAGCTCGAGACAGGGGAATGATCAGCCCCAGCATTTT
-,TRBJ1-1,TRBV7-2,-,CASSFGLRGTEAFF,TGTGCCAGCAGCTTTGGGCTCAGGGGAACTGAAGCTTTCTTT
few,TRBJ1-2,TRBV6-2/TRBV6-3,-,CASTFNPGPTNYGYTF,TGTGCCAGCACTTTCAACCCGGGACCTACTAACTATGGCTACACCTTC
-,TRBJ2-3,TRBV5-1,-,CASSFRGHVTDTQYF,TGCGCCAGCAGCTTCAGAGGGCATGTAACAGATACGCAGTATTTT
few,TRBJ2-1,TRBV5-1,-,CASSLTQDNEQFF,TGCGCCAGCAGCTTAACCCAAGACAATGAGCAGTTCTTC
few,TRBJ2-3,TRBV28,TRBD2,CASSLVLAGAVTDTQYF,TGTGCCAGCAGTTTAGTCTTAGCGGGGGCCGTCACAGATACGCAGTATTTT
-,TRBJ2-7,TRBV6-5,TRBD1,CASSYSSGQGEKYF,TGTGCCAGCAGTTACTCGAGTGGCCAGGGGGAAAAGTACTTC
few,TRBJ2-3,TRBV4-2,-,CASSPTRGGRGTDTQYF,TGTGCCAGCAGCCCAACCAGGGGGGGCAGAGGCACAGATACGCAGTATTTT
few,TRBJ1-4,TRBV7-8,-,CASSPPGGLTNEKLFF,TGTGCCAGCAGCCCTCCCGGAGGGCTAACTAATGAAAAACTGTTTTTT
-,TRBJ1-1,TRBV28,-,CASSLLSQKNTEAFF,TGTGCCAGCAGTTTATTATCCCAGAAAAACACTGAAGCTTTCTTT
many,TRBJ2-5,TRBV7-2,-,CASSYSGLGETQYF,TGTGCCAGCAGCTACAGCGGTTTAGGAGAGACCCAGTACTTC
few,TRBJ1-1,TRBV9,-,CASSVTGNMNTEAFF,TGTGCCAGCAGCGTGACGGGAAATATGAACACTGAAGCTTTCTTT
-,TRBJ2-1,TRBV28,TRBD1,CASSSRRDSSYNEQFF,TGTGCCAGCAGTTCTCGCCGGGACAGCTCCTACAATGAGCAGTTCTTC
few,TRBJ2-1,TRBV27,TRBD2,CASSSLRDYNNEQFF,TGTGCCAGCAGTTCTCTGCGGGACTATAACAATGAGCAGTTCTTC
few,TRBJ1-1,TRBV7-8,-,CASTMGANTEAFF,TGTGCCAGCACTATGGGGGCTAACACTGAAGCTTTCTTT
few,TRBJ2-5,TRBV28,TRBD1,CASSFPRPGGQETQYF,TGTGCCAGCAGTTTTCCCCGGCCAGGGGGACAAGAGACCCAGTACTTC
many,TRBJ2-3,TRBV7-2,-,CASSQSDTQYF,TGTGCCAGCAGTCAATCGGATACGCAGTATTTT
few,TRBJ1-4,TRBV29-1,-,CSVELFHFLSSGLETNEKLFF,TGCAGCGTTGAACTGTTCCATTTCCTGTCTTCGGGCTTAGAGACTAATGAAAAACTGTTTTTT
few,TRBJ2-5,TRBV12-3/TRBV12-4,-,CASSSRVLETQYF,TGTGCCAGCAGTTCCCGGGTGTTGGAGACCCAGTACTTC
few,TRBJ2-5,TRBV7-2,TRBD2,CASSLTLTWGGNSGGAQETQYF,TGTGCCAGCAGCTTAACCCTAACTTGGGGGGGTAATAGCGGGGGGGCGCAAGAGACCCAGTACTTC
few,TRBJ2-6,TRBV28,-,CASSLPTPGTADSGANVLTF,TGTGCCAGCAGTTTACCCACACCCGGGACGGCAGATTCTGGGGCCAACGTCCTGACTTTC
many,TRBJ2-5,TRBV7-9,-,CASSWDGRPSWETQYF,TGTGCCAGCAGCTGGGACGGAAGGCCTTCCTGGGAGACCCAGTACTTC
-,TRBJ1-1,TRBV7-9,TRBD1,CASSLTRGENTEAFF,TGTGCCAGCAGCTTAACCAGGGGGGAAAACACAGAAGCTTTCTTT
-,TRBJ2-2,TRBV10-3,TRBD2,CATLSTSGGAAGELFF,TGTGCCACCCTATCGACTAGCGGGGGGGCGGCCGGGGAGCTGTTTTTT
few,TRBJ2-2,TRBV4-3,-,CASSQDKRGHTGELFF,TGCGCCAGCAGCCAAGATAAGCGAGGACACACCGGGGAGCTGTTTTTT
-,TRBJ1-2,TRBV7-2,-,CASSFGRMGYTF,TGTGCCAGCAGCTTTGGACGGATGGGCTACACCTTC
-,TRBJ2-2,TRBV19,TRBD2,CASSKTSGGLRRGELFF,TGTGCCAGTAGTAAGACTAGCGGGGGACTTCGCCGCGGGGAGCTGTTTTTT
-,TRBJ2-2,TRBV28,TRBD1,CASSLLGTGDYTGELFF,TGTGCCAGCAGTTTATTGGGGACAGGGGATTACACCGGGGAGCTGTTTTTT
-,TRBJ2-5,TRBV19,-,CASGRAYQETQYF,TGTGCCAGTGGTAGGGCGTACCAAGAGACCCAGTACTTC
-,TRBJ2-5,TRBV7-6,-,CASSLSSEGLEETQYF,TGTGCCAGCAGCTTATCCAGTGAGGGGTTAGAAGAGACCCAGTACTTC
-,TRBJ1-2,TRBV5-6,-,CASSRAGDWYGYTF,TGTGCCAGCAGCCGCGCAGGGGATTGGTATGGCTACACCTTC
-,TRBJ1-1,TRBV19,TRBD1,CASIGDRSNTEAFF,TGTGCCAGTATTGGGGACAGGTCGAACACTGAAGCTTTCTTT
once,TRBJ1-2,TRBV29-1,-,CSVVSRGYPNYGYTF,TGCAGCGTTGTATCAAGGGGCTATCCTAACTATGGCTACACCTTC
-,TRBJ1-6,TRBV11-2,TRBD1,CASSLGGQGPSRALHF,TGTGCCAGCAGCTTAGGGGGACAGGGTCCGTCTAGGGCCCTCCACTTT
few,TRBJ2-5,TRBV5-6,-,CASFRPGQEETQYF,TGTGCCAGCTTTCGACCGGGGCAGGAAGAGACCCAGTACTTC
many,TRBJ1-1,TRBV12-3/TRBV12-4,-,CASSSHMNTEAFF,TGTGCCAGCAGTTCCCATATGAACACTGAAGCTTTCTTT
-,TRBJ1-2,TRBV2,-,CASHRELYGYTF,TGTGCCAGCCACCGGGAACTCTATGGCTACACCTTC
-,TRBJ2-1,TRBV5-8,-,CASSQLQGRAYNEQFF,TGTGCCAGCAGCCAACTACAGGGGAGGGCCTACAATGAGCAGTTCTTC
-,TRBJ2-3,TRBV4-1,TRBD1,CASSPFGQGEDTQYF,TGCGCCAGCAGCCCTTTCGGACAGGGAGAAGATACGCAGTATTTT
few,TRBJ2-3,TRBV4-1,-,CASRGMPSTDTQYF,TGCGCCAGCAGGGGCATGCCTAGCACAGATACGCAGTATTTT
-,TRBJ2-7,TRBV20-1,-,CSARDDQDRAYEQYF,TGCAGTGCTAGAGATGACCAAGACAGAGCCTACGAGCAGTACTTC
many,TRBJ1-5,TRBV24-1,-,CATSDFRGTQPQHF,TGTGCCACCAGTGATTTTCGGGGGACTCAGCCCCAGCATTTT
many,TRBJ2-2,TRBV7-2,-,CASSQRTGTFNTGELFF,TGTGCCAGCAGCCAAAGAACCGGGACATTCAACACCGGGGAGCTGTTTTTT
few,TRBJ2-5,TRBV6-6,TRBD2,CASRPAGGVETQYF,TGTGCCAGCAGACCCGCGGGGGGGGTAGAGACCCAGTACTTC
many,TRBJ2-5,TRBV7-9,-,CASSPPSGTETQYF,TGTGCCAGCAGCCCACCGTCCGGGACAGAGACCCAGTACTTC